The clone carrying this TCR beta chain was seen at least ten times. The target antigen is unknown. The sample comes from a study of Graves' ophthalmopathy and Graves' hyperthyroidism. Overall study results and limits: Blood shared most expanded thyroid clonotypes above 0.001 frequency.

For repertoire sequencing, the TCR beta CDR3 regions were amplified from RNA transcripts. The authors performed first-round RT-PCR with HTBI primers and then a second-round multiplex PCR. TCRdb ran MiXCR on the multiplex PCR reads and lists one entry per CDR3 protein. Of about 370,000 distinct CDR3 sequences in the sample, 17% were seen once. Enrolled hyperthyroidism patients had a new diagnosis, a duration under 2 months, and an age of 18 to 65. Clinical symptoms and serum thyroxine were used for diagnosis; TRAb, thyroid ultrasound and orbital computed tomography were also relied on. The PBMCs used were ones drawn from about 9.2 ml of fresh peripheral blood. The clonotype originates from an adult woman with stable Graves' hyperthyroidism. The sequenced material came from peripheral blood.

The CDR3 nucleotides read TGTGCCAGTAGTATTCACGGGCAGCCCCAGCATTTT. Translating gives CASSIHGQPQHF. The V and J genes are TRBV19 and TRBJ1-5; no definite D call. The CDR3 totals 12 residues. CDR1 is LNHDA and CDR2 is SQIVND in the germline V gene (reference sequence). The V end lost 3 bases, the J end lost 7 bases, and 7 bases lay between the germline ends.